These 21 T cell receptor beta chains originate from one sample sequenced in a study of blood T cell repertoires in COVID-19. Sequencing was performed with immunoSEQ multiplex PCR; in TCRdb, only in-frame clones are kept and a portion is missing. There are under 450,000 clones in the sample; approximately 90% occur only once, and roughly 0.86% lies in the top ten. Source material: PBMCs or T cells enriched from blood (not recorded which). These receptors were obtained from a woman in her thirties or forties who had been exposed to COVID-19.

This clone was counted between two and nine times. The gene calls are TRBV10-1 and TRBJ2-1; 12 nucleotides agree with TRBD1. Looked up from germline, CDR1 is WNHNN and CDR2 is SYGVQD (reference sequence). With V trimmed by 6 bases and J by 8 bases, 8 bases remained unmatched. There are 15 residues in the CDR3. Here the CDR3 DNA reads TGCGCCAGCAGCGGCGTGGGACAGGGGGCCCATGAGCAGTTCTTC. Protein sequence: CASSGVGQGAHEQFF.

This chain links TRBV25-1 with TRBJ1-5; D is unresolved. The V gene's germline CDR1 is MGHDK and CDR2 SYGVNS. The V end was cut by 6 bases, the J end by 8 bases, with 8 bases between. This CDR3 is 11 amino acids long. In DNA form, the CDR3 reads TGTGCCAGCAGCCCCCCTGAGCCCCAGCATTTT. Residues: CASSPPEPQHF.

The chain joins TRBV29-1 to TRBJ2-1; 9 bases fit TRBD2. The CDR3 contains 18 residues. Losses at the gene ends were 3 bases for V and 1 base for J; bases not matched to a gene: 13. Germline-derived CDR1 and CDR2 are SQVTM and ANQGSEA. This chain's CDR3 is CSVERRREGRISYNEQFF. The CDR3 bases are TGCAGCGTTGAGCGCAGGCGGGAGGGCCGGATATCCTACAATGAGCAGTTCTTC.

The chain couples TRBV18 to TRBJ2-5, with D possibly matching TRBD2 (5 bases). The CDR3 totals 13 residues. Germline V CDR1 and CDR2: KGHSH, LQKENI. V lost 0 bases and J 5 bases, leaving 7 bases between the germline ends. The CDR3 bases are TGTGCCAGCTCACCACCGAGGGATGAGACCCAGTACTTC. Translating it yields CASSPPRDETQYF. Full variable domain (remainder filled in from reference TRBV18 and TRBJ2-5): NAGVMQNPRHLVRRRGQEARLRCSPMKGHSHVYWYRQLPEEGLKFMVYLQKENIIDESGMPKERFSAEFPKEGPSILRIQQVVRGDSAAYFCASSPPRDETQYFGPGTRLLVL.

This chain uses TRBV7-8 with TRBJ1-3, with TRBD1 identical over 7 bases. The germline CDR1 and CDR2 sequences are SGHVS and FQNEAQ. The CDR3 is 15 amino acids. The trim removed 2 bases at V and 4 bases at J, leaving 5 bases unmatched. The CDR3 sequence is CASSLTAQGGNTIYF. In nucleotides, the CDR3 is TGTGCCAGCAGCTTAACCGCACAGGGGGGAAACACCATATATTTT. The variable domain in full, with the rest retrieved from reference TRBV7-8 and TRBJ1-3, is GAGVSQSPRYKVAKRGQDVALRCDPISGHVSLFWYQQALGQGPEFLTYFQNEAQLDKSGLPSDRFFAERPEGSVSTLKIQRTQQEDSAVYLCASSLTAQGGNTIYFGEGSWLTVV.

The V call is TRBV15, the J call TRBJ1-6; TRBD1 might be the D (5 bases). From germline, CDR1 is LNHNV and CDR2 YYDKDF (reference sequence). Trimming took off 0 bases at V and 10 bases at J, with 16 bases between the two ends. The CDR3 extends over 16 amino acids. DNA for the CDR3: TGTGCCACCAGCAGAGATGGGGCAGCATTAGTCTCACCCCTCCACTTT. It specifies CATSRDGAALVSPLHF.

The gene calls are TRBV7-2 and TRBJ2-2, with D possibly matching TRBD2 (6 bases). The CDR3 contains 16 residues. CDR1 SGHTA and CDR2 FQGNSA come from the germline V gene. V was trimmed by 5 bases and J by 1 base, leaving 14 bases between them. The CDR3 loop reads CASSPRRARNTGELFF. DNA of the CDR3: TGTGCCAGCAGCCCTCGGAGGGCCCGGAACACCGGGGAGCTGTTTTTT.

This clone came up once. The rearrangement links TRBV7-9 to TRBJ1-4, with D unclear. The CDR3 has 14 residues. Trimming shortened V by 1 base and J by 5 bases, and 8 bases separated the two germline ends. CDR1 is SEHNR, CDR2 FQNEAQ, per germline (reference sequence). CDR3 region: CASSLGEPNEKLFF. The CDR3 DNA follows: TGTGCCAGCAGCTTAGGGGAGCCCAATGAAAAACTGTTTTTT.

Of note for this clone: Additional DNA sequences in this sample encode the identical CDR3. Written as DNA, the CDR3 is TGTGCCAGCTCACCATCGGGGAACACTGAAGCTTTCTTT. Its translation is CASSPSGNTEAFF. The chain has TRBV18 and TRBJ1-1, with D hard to call. There are 13 residues in the CDR3. V lost 2 bases, J lost 1 base, and 5 bases lay in between. Germline V gene lookup returns CDR1 KGHSH and CDR2 LQKENI.

This clone is a singleton in its sample. The V and J genes are TRBV30 and TRBJ2-7; D is possibly TRBD1 (7 bases). The CDR3 is 15 amino acids. With 3 bases removed from V and 0 bases from J, the gap between germline ends came to 15 bases. Germline V gene data show CDR1 as GTSNPN and CDR2 as SVGIG (reference sequence). CDR3 region: CAWRLQGGSSYEQYF. The CDR3 DNA follows: TGTGCCTGGAGGCTTCAGGGGGGCAGCTCCTACGAGCAGTACTTC.

The chain couples TRBV2 to TRBJ2-3, with 12 bases lining up with TRBD2. After removal of 6 bases from V and 2 bases from J, the junction contained 6 bases not matched to a gene. The CDR3 contains 16 residues. Germline V lookup: CDR1 SNHLY, CDR2 FYNNEI. This chain's CDR3 is CASRLTSGGLTDTQYF. CDR3 DNA sequence: TGTGCCAGCAGATTGACTAGCGGGGGACTCACAGATACGCAGTATTTT.

The chain combines TRBV30 with TRBJ1-6; TRBD1 is a possible D gene (5 bases). The V end lost 6 bases, the J end lost 5 bases, and 11 bases lay between the germline ends. Germline CDR1 GTSNPN, CDR2 SVGIG (reference sequence). The CDR3 covers 13 residues. The CDR3 sequence is CACRSGNNSPLHF. The CDR3 DNA sequence: TGTGCCTGTAGATCAGGGAATAATTCACCCCTCCACTTT.

The chain has TRBV5-4 and TRBJ2-1, with TRBD2 matching 9 bases. Unmatched junction bases numbered 13, after V lost 3 bases and J lost 6 bases. This CDR3 region has 17 residues. Germline loops: CDR1 SGHNT, CDR2 YYREEE (reference sequence). CDR3 sequence: CASSSTFTSGRFNEQFF. CDR3 DNA: TGTGCCAGCAGCTCCACTTTCACAAGCGGGAGGTTCAATGAGCAGTTCTTC.

This clone was seen only once. The chain uses TRBV11-2 and TRBJ1-3; D is undetermined. Trimming left V 2 bases short and J 3 bases short, with 11 bases between. CDR3 length: 15 residues. Germline V gene data show CDR1 as SGHAT and CDR2 as FQNNGV. The CDR3 nucleotides are TGTGCCAGCAGCTTAATATCGGGTGTTGGAAACACCATATATTTT. This translates into CASSLISGVGNTIYF.

J is TRBJ1-2 and V is TRBV6-4; tentative D call: TRBD1 (6 bases). Trimming took off 5 bases at V and 5 bases at J, with 18 bases between the two ends. Germline CDR1 and CDR2: MRHNA and SNTAGT. The length of the CDR3 is 15 residues. The CDR3 loop is CASSLLAGQLYGYTF. The CDR3 nucleotides are TGTGCCAGCAGTTTACTCGCTGGACAGCTTTATGGCTACACCTTC.

J is TRBJ2-5 and V is TRBV19; possible D gene TRBD1, 6 bases. The CDR3 is 12 amino acids. Trimming took 4 bases from V and 5 from J, leaving 8 bases between them. Germline lookup yields CDR1 LNHDA and CDR2 SQIVND (reference sequence). CDR3 sequence reads: CASSTGEETQYF. In DNA, the CDR3 is TGTGCCAGTAGTACAGGGGAGGAGACCCAGTACTTC.

The chain uses TRBV20-1 and TRBJ2-3; D remains ambiguous. Germline V lookup: CDR1 DFQATT, CDR2 SNEGSKA (reference sequence). This CDR3 contains 11 residues. V lost 3 bases to trimming and J lost 4 bases, with 5 bases between them. CDR3 region: CSARSADTQYF. The CDR3 DNA reads TGCAGTGCTAGGTCGGCAGATACGCAGTATTTT.

This clone was seen just once. The CDR3 is CASSQGANQPQHF. In nucleotides, the CDR3 is TGTGCCAGTTCACAGGGGGCCAATCAGCCCCAGCATTTT. This chain uses TRBV19 with TRBJ1-5, with 9 bases aligning to TRBD1. From germline, CDR1 is LNHDA and CDR2 SQIVND (reference sequence). The junction had 2 bases not matched to a gene; V was cut back by 8 bases and J by 3 bases. CDR3 size: 13 residues.

The gene calls are TRBV11-2 and TRBJ2-1; tentative D call: TRBD1 (6 bases). The germline CDR1 and CDR2 sequences are SGHAT and FQNNGV. This CDR3 is built from 14 residues. The ends were cut back, 2 bases at V and 3 bases at J, with 8 bases in the middle. This CDR3 reads CASSLTGFYNEQFF. The DNA of the CDR3 is TGTGCCAGCAGCTTAACAGGGTTCTACAATGAGCAGTTCTTC.

The V call is TRBV6-6, the J call TRBJ1-4; the D is unclear. The CDR3 has 15 amino acids. Germline V gene lookup returns CDR1 MNHNY and CDR2 SVGAGI (reference sequence). V lost 7 bases and J lost 0, with 12 bases in between. The CDR3, as DNA: TGTGCCAGCAACCCGCGGCCTGCAACTAATGAAAAACTGTTTTTT. Amino acids: CASNPRPATNEKLFF.

V gene TRBV21-1 combines with J gene TRBJ2-2; the table assigns TRBD1, which was not confirmed against the DNA. TRBV21-1 is a recognized pseudogene. The CDR3 loop spans 17 amino acids. The CDR3 DNA sequence: TGTGCCAGCAGCAAAGGATTTAGTTACAGAGACACCGGGGAGCTGTTTTTT. Amino acid sequence: CASSKGFSYRDTGELFF.